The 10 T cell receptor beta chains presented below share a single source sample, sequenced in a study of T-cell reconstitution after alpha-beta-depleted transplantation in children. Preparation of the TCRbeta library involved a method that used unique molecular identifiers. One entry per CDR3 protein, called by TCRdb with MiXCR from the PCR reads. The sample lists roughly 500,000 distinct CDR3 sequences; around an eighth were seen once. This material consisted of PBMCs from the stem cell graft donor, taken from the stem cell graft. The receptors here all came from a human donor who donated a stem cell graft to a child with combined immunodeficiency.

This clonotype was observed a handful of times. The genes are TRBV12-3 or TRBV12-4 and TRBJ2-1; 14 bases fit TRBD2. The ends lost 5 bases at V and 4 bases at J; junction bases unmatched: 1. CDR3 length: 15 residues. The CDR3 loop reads CASSGTSGRYNEQFF. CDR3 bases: TGTGCCAGCAGTGGGACTAGCGGGAGATACAATGAGCAGTTCTTC.

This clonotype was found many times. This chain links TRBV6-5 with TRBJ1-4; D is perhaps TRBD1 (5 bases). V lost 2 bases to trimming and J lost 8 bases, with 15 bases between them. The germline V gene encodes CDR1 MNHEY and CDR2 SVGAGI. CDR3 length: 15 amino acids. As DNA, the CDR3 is TGTGCCAGCAGTTACGGGGACTCTATGGGGGAAAAACTGTTTTTT. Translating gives CASSYGDSMGEKLFF.

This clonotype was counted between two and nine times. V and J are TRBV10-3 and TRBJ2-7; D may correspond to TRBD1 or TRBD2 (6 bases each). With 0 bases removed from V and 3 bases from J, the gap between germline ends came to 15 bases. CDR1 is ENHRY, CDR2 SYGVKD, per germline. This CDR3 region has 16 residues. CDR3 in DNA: TGTGCCATCAGTGAGTCGGGAGGAGGGGGGCTCTACGAGCAGTACTTC. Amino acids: CAISESGGGGLYEQYF.

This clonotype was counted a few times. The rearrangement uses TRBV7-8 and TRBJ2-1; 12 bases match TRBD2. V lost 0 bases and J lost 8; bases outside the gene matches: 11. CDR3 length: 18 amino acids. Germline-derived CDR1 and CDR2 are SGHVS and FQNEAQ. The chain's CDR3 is CASSLALRLAGVRDEQFF. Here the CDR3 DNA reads TGTGCCAGCAGCTTAGCCCTTCGACTAGCGGGAGTTCGTGATGAGCAGTTCTTC.

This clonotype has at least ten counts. CDR3 residues: CSARETGTQSNQPQHF. In DNA form, the CDR3 reads TGCAGTGCTAGAGAAACCGGGACACAAAGCAATCAGCCCCAGCATTTT. The chain joins TRBV20-1 to TRBJ1-5; tentative D call: TRBD1 (6 bases). V was pared by 0 bases and J by 1 base, with 13 bases between. Germline V gives CDR1 DFQATT, CDR2 SNEGSKA (reference sequence). This CDR3 spans 16 amino acids.

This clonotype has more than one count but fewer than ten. CDR3 protein: CASSSVHNEQFF. In DNA form, the CDR3 reads TGTGCCAGCAGCTCAGTCCACAATGAGCAGTTCTTC. The rearrangement uses TRBV11-3 and TRBJ2-1, with D unclear. CDR3 length: 12 residues. The V gene's germline CDR1 is SGHNT and CDR2 YENEEA. V lost 4 bases to trimming and J lost 5 bases, with 6 bases between them.

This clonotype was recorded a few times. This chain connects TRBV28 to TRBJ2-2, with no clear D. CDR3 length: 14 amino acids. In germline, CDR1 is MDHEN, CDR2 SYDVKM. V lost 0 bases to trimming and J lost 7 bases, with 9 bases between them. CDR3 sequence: CASSLWTWGGELFF. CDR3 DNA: TGTGCCAGCAGTTTATGGACGTGGGGCGGGGAGCTGTTTTTT.

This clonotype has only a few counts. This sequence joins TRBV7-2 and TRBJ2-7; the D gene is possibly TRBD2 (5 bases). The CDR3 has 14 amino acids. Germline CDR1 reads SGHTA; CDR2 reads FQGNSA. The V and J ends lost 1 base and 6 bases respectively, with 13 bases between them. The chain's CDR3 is CASSLVSSKGEQYF. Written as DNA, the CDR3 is TGTGCCAGCAGCTTAGTTTCTAGCAAGGGCGAGCAGTACTTC. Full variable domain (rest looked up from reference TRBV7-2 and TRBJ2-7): GAGVSQSPSNKVTEKGKDVELRCDPISGHTALYWYRQSLGQGLEFLIYFQGNSAPDKSGLPSDRFSAERTGGSVSTLTIQRTQQEDSAVYLCASSLVSSKGEQYFGPGTRLTVT.

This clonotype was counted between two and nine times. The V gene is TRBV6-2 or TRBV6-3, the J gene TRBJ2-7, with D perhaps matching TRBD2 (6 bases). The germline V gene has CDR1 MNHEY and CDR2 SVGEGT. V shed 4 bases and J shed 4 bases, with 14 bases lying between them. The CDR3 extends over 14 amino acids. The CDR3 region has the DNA TGTGCCAGCAGTTCCGGACTATCCCTTTACGAGCAGTACTTC. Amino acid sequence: CASSSGLSLYEQYF.

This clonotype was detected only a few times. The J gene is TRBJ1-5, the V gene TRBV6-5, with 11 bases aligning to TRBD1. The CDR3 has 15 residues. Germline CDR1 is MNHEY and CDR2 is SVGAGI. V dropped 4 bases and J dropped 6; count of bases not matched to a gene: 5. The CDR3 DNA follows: TGTGCCAGCAGTTCCAGGGACAGGGGGACTCAGCCCCAGCATTTT. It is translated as CASSSRDRGTQPQHF.